This TCR beta chain was found in a study of T cell repertoires in cytomegalovirus infection. The CDR3 length is 15 residues. Trimming removed 5 bases at V and 2 bases at J, with 17 bases between. Germline loops: CDR1 DFQATT, CDR2 SNEGSKA (reference sequence). Each CDR3 protein is one row after TCRdb ran MiXCR on the reads. The sample carries approximately 730,000 distinct CDR3 sequences, about 28% recorded once. Turning to this clonotype: Its specificity is not known.

This TCR was recovered from a human donor in good health (CMV status not recorded). Some clones in this sample may be carry-over from other donors' samples. V gene TRBV20-1 combines with J gene TRBJ2-3; D is unclear. The specimen was cultured CD8+ T cells from PBMCs, collected from culture after CMV antigen stimulation. The CDR3 nucleotides are TGCAGTGCTCCTCGGTGGCTCTTAGACACAGATACGCAGTATTTT. Translating it yields CSAPRWLLDTDTQYF.